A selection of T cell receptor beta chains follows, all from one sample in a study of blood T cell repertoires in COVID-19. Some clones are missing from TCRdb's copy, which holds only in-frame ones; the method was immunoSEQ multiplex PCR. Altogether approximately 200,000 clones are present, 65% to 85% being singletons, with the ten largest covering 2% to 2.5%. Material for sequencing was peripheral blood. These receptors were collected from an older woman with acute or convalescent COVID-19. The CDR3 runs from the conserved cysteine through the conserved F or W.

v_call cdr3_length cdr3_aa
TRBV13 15 CASAAGTSGGTEQFF
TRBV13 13 CASNRRGFGEQYF
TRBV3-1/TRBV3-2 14 CASSQGTANSPLHF
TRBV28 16 CASSFRGTGLGDTQYF
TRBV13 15 CASSLTRQGEEKLFF
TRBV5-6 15 CASSLGGNPTSGQYF
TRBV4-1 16 CASSQDNLYSGNTIYF
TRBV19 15 CASSIGGLSPDTQYF
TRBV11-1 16 CASSSATGPFHTEAFF
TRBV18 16 CASSPPGGLAKNIQYF
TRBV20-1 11 CSGGQGNEQFF
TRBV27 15 CASSPWTAKDTEAFF
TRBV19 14 CASSIGWGTSGYTF
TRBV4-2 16 CASSQDFAAAGGEQYF
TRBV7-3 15 CASSSSGGVTDTQYF
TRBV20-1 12 CSASGGGNTIYF
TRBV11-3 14 CASSRGVGTGELFF
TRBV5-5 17 CASSPDSALTGANVLTF
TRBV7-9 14 CASSFTGEDTEAFF
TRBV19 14 CATRLNSGANVLTF
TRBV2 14 CASSGTGGNQPQHF
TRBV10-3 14 CAISESSDTYGYTF
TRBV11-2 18 CASSLEDGTAFSGNTIYF
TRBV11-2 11 CASSIRLEAFF